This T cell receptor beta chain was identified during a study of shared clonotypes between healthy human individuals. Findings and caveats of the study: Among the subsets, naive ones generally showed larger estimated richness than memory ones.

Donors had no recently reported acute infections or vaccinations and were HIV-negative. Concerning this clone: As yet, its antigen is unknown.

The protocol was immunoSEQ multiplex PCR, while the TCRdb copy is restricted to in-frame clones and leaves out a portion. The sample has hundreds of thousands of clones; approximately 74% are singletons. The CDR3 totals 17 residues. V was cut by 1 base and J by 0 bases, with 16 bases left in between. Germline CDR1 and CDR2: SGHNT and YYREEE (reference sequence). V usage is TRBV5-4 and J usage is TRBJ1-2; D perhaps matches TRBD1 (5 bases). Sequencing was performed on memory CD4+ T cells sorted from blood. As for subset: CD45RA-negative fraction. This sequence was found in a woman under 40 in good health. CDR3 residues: CASSLPAGPQANYGYTF. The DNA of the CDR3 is TGTGCCAGCAGCTTGCCGGCGGGACCCCAAGCTAACTATGGCTACACCTTC.